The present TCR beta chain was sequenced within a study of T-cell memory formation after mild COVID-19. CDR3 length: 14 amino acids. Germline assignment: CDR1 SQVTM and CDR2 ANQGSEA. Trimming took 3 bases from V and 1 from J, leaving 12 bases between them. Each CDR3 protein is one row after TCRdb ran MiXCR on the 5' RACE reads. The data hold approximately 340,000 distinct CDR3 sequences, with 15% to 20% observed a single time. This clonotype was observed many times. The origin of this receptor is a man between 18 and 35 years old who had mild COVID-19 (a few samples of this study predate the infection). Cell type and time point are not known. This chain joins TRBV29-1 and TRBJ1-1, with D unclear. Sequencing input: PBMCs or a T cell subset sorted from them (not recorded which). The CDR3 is CSVEIGMENTEAFF. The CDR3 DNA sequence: TGCAGCGTTGAGATAGGGATGGAGAACACTGAAGCTTTCTTT. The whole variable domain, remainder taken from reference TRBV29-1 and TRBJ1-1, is SAVISQKPSRDICQRGTSLTIQCQVDSQVTMMFWYRQQPGQSLTLIATANQGSEATYESGFVIDKFPISRPNLTFSTLTVSNMSPEDSSIYLCSVEIGMENTEAFFGQGTRLTVV.